This is a list of T cell receptor beta chains from one sample in a study of monozygotic twins with inflammatory bowel disease. No DNA is given; TCRdb re-called the 5' RACE reads and lists each CDR3 protein once. This listing includes about 380,000 distinct CDR3 sequences. The sample taken for sequencing was blood. The receptors derive from a human donor with ulcerative colitis or Crohn's disease, or a healthy co-twin of an affected twin (not recorded which). CDR3s include the opening cysteine and the closing phenylalanine or tryptophan.

J: TRBJ2-7; V: TRBV19; CDR3: CASSIRPTGQYEQYF
J: TRBJ2-1; V: TRBV18; CDR3: CASSPSGRSEQFF
J: TRBJ2-7; V: TRBV7-2; CDR3: CASSLVLAREQYF
J: TRBJ2-1; V: TRBV20-1; CDR3: CSASWGRRNEQFF
J: TRBJ2-2; V: TRBV30; CDR3: CAWGRRWDATGELFF
J: TRBJ2-3; V: TRBV20-1; CDR3: CSAASGGQGGIGGTDTQYF
J: TRBJ2-2; V: TRBV11-2; CDR3: CASSLGRGGAAVFTGELFF
J: TRBJ2-5; V: TRBV7-9; CDR3: CASSLGRGQETQYF
J: TRBJ2-3; V: TRBV7-9; CDR3: CASRQGGSTDTQYF
J: TRBJ1-2; V: TRBV7-9; CDR3: CASSLEVNYGYTF
J: TRBJ2-1; V: TRBV12-3/TRBV12-4; CDR3: CASSAVGPYNEQFF
J: TRBJ2-7; V: TRBV18; CDR3: CASSPYGGTGSYEQYF
J: TRBJ2-7; V: TRBV4-1; CDR3: CASSRRDRGNEQYF
J: TRBJ1-4; V: TRBV5-1; CDR3: CASSLSRNEKLFF
J: TRBJ1-2; V: TRBV12-3/TRBV12-4; CDR3: CASSPRQSRGYTF
J: TRBJ2-7; V: TRBV19; CDR3: CASSVQTGVSYYEQYF
J: TRBJ1-5; V: TRBV20-1; CDR3: CSARTDRLNQPQHF
J: TRBJ1-4; V: TRBV3-1; CDR3: CASSPRQIINEKLFF
J: TRBJ2-7; V: TRBV4-2; CDR3: CASSHALAGEAYEQYF
J: TRBJ2-1; V: TRBV12-3/TRBV12-4; CDR3: CASSFRGQGRDEQFF
J: TRBJ2-1; V: TRBV15; CDR3: CATSKDTVALVEQFF
J: TRBJ2-1; V: TRBV12-5; CDR3: CASGLVYSRGYSYNEQFF
J: TRBJ1-5; V: TRBV2; CDR3: CASTGSGGQHF
J: TRBJ2-3; V: TRBV12-3/TRBV12-4; CDR3: CASSLVSSPTDTQYF
J: TRBJ1-2; V: TRBV7-8; CDR3: CASSQRDTNYGYTF
J: TRBJ1-1; V: TRBV20-1; CDR3: CSASLTGVTEAFF
J: TRBJ2-5; V: TRBV5-1; CDR3: CATRTGTSGYQETQYF
J: TRBJ2-1; V: TRBV20-1; CDR3: CSARPSTGTPNNEQFF
J: TRBJ2-1; V: TRBV6-2/TRBV6-3; CDR3: CASSYSKVGTALYNEQFF
J: TRBJ1-3; V: TRBV5-4; CDR3: CASSLGTGATGNTIYF
J: TRBJ1-2; V: TRBV6-1; CDR3: CASSEGEGAGGYTF
J: TRBJ2-3; V: TRBV7-2; CDR3: CASSLAISRVLSTDTQYF
J: TRBJ2-7; V: TRBV7-2; CDR3: CASSSGWGYEQYF
J: TRBJ1-2; V: TRBV4-1; CDR3: CASSPTGVDYGYTF
J: TRBJ2-1; V: TRBV20-1; CDR3: CSGRRGGTYNEQFF
J: TRBJ2-7; V: TRBV10-3; CDR3: CAISDAGGYEQYF
J: TRBJ2-5; V: TRBV6-2/TRBV6-3; CDR3: CASSPPNWLSTVQETQYF
J: TRBJ2-1; V: TRBV29-1; CDR3: CSVAGTGLYEQFF
J: TRBJ1-1; V: TRBV3-1; CDR3: CASSQVYRASEAFF
J: TRBJ2-1; V: TRBV7-9; CDR3: CASGRTYNEQFF
J: TRBJ1-1; V: TRBV12-3/TRBV12-4; CDR3: CASSYSSGTEEAFF
J: TRBJ1-1; V: TRBV4-3; CDR3: CASSQAPDRGTEAFF
J: TRBJ2-3; V: TRBV4-3; CDR3: CASSQDRRQGTDTQYF
J: TRBJ1-1; V: TRBV12-3/TRBV12-4; CDR3: CASRKRQGANTEAFF